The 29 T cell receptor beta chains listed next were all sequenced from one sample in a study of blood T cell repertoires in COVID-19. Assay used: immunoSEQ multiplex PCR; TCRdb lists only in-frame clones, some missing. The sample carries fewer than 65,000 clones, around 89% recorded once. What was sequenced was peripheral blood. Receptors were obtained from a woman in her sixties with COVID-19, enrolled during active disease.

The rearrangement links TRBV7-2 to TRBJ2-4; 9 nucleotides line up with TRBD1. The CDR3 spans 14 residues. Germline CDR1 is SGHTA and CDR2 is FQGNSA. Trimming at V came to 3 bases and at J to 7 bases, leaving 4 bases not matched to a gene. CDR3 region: CASSLFGQGNIQYF. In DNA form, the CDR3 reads TGTGCCAGCAGCTTGTTTGGACAGGGGAACATTCAGTACTTC.

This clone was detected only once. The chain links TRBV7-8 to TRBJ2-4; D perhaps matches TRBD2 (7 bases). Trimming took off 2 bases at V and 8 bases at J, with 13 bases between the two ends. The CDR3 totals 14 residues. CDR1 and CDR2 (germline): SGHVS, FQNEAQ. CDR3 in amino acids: CASSLRGGADIQYF. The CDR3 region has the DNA TGTGCCAGCAGCTTAAGGGGGGGAGCGGACATTCAGTACTTC.

The CDR3 nucleotides read TGTGCCAGTAGTATGGGGGGAGCGATAACCAAAAACATTCAGTACTTC. It is translated as CASSMGGAITKNIQYF. V and J are TRBV19 and TRBJ2-4, with D possibly TRBD2 on 6 matching bases. Trimming left V 3 bases short and J 2 bases short, with 14 bases between. Germline values: CDR1 LNHDA, CDR2 SQIVND (reference sequence). This CDR3 contains 16 residues.

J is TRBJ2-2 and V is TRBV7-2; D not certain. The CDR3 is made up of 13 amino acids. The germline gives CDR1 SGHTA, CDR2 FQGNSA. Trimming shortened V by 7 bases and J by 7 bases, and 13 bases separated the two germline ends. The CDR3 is CASNKLLGGELFF. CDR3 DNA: TGTGCCAGCAACAAACTCCTAGGCGGGGAGCTGTTTTTT.

The DNA of the CDR3 is TGTGCCACCAGTCGAAGCGGGGGTACCTACGAGCAGTACTTC. It encodes CATSRSGGTYEQYF. J is TRBJ2-7 and V is TRBV24-1; TRBD2 aligns across 8 bases. In germline, CDR1 is KGHDR, CDR2 SFDVKD. V was pared by 6 bases and J by 2 bases, with 5 bases of the junction left unmatched. The CDR3 is 14 residues long.

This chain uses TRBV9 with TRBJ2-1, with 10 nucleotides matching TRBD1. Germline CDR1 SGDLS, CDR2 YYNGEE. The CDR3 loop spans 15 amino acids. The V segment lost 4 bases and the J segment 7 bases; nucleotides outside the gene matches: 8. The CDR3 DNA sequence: TGTGCCAGCAGCTCTAGACAGGGGGCATTGAATGAGCAGTTCTTC. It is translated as CASSSRQGALNEQFF.

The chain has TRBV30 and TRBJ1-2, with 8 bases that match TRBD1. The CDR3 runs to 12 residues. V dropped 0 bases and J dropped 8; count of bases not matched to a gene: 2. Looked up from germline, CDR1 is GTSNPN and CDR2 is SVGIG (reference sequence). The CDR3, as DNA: TGTGCCTGGAGTGTGGGACAGGCAGGCTACACCTTC. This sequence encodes CAWSVGQAGYTF.

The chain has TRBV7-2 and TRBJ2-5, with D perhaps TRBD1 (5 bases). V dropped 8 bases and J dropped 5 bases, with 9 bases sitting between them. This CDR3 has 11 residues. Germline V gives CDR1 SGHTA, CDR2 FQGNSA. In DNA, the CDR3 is TGTGCCAGCGGCAGGGTTGAGACCCAGTACTTC. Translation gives CASGRVETQYF.

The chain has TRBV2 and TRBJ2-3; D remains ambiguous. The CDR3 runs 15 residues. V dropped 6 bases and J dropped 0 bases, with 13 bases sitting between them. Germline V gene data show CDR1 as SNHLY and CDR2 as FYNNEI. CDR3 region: CASSPYEFSTDTQYF. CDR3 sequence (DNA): TGTGCCAGCAGCCCCTACGAGTTTAGCACAGATACGCAGTATTTT. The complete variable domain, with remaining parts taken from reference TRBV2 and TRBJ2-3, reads EPEVTQTPSHQVTQMGQEVILRCVPISNHLYFYWYRQILGQKVEFLVSFYNNEISEKSEIFDDQFSVERPDGSNFTLKIRSTKLEDSAMYFCASSPYEFSTDTQYFGPGTRLTVL.

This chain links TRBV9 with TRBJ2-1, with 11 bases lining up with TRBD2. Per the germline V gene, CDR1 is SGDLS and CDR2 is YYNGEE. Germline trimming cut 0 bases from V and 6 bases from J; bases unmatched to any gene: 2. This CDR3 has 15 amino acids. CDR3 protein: CASSVELAGVNEQFF. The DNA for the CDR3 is TGTGCCAGCAGCGTAGAACTAGCGGGAGTCAATGAGCAGTTCTTC.

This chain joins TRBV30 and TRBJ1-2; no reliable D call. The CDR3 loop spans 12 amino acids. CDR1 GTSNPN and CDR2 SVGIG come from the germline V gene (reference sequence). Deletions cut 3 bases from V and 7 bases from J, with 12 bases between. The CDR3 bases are TGTGCCTGGAGCCCCAAAGAAGCTGGCTACACCTTC. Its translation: CAWSPKEAGYTF.

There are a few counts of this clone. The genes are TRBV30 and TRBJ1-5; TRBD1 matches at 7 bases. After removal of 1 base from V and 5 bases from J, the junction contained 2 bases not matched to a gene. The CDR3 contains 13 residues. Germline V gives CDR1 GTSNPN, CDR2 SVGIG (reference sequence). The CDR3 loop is CAWSGQGDQPQHF. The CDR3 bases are TGTGCCTGGAGTGGACAGGGCGATCAGCCCCAGCATTTT.

CDR3 DNA: TGTGCCAGCAGCCAACCCCGGACAGTTCGCAATCAGCCCCAGCATTTT. It codes for CASSQPRTVRNQPQHF. The rearrangement uses TRBV6-2 or TRBV6-3 and TRBJ1-5, with D tentatively TRBD1 (6 bases). Germline CDR1 MNHEY, CDR2 SVGEGT. V was clipped by 6 bases and J by 2 bases, with 17 bases between them. This CDR3 contains 16 residues.

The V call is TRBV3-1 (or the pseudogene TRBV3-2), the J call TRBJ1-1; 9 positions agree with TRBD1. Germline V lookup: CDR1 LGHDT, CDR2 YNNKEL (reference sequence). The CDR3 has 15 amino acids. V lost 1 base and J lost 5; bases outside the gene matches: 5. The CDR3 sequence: CASSQGYRGRTEAFF. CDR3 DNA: TGTGCCAGCAGCCAAGGATACAGGGGGCGGACTGAAGCTTTCTTT.

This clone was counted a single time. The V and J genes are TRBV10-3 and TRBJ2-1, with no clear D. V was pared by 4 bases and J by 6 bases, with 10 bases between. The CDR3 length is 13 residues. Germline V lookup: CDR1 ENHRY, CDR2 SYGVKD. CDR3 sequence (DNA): TGTGCCATCAGTGGAGACGCGGCCAATGAGCAGTTCTTC. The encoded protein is CAISGDAANEQFF.

The DNA of the CDR3 is TGTGCCACCAGTGTCCAGGACAGATATTACACCTTC. Its protein product is CATSVQDRYYTF. The V gene is TRBV24-1, the J gene TRBJ1-2; tentative D call: TRBD1 (6 bases). The germline gives CDR1 KGHDR, CDR2 SFDVKD. The CDR3 is made up of 12 amino acids. V lost 5 bases and J lost 11, with 14 bases in between.

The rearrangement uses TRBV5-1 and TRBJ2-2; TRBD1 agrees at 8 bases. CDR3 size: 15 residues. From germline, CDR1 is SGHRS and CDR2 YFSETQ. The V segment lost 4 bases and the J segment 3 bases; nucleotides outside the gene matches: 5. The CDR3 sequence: CASSPGQADTGELFF. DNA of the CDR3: TGCGCCAGCAGCCCGGGACAGGCTGACACCGGGGAGCTGTTTTTT.

Written as DNA, the CDR3 is TGTGCCAGCAGCCCGGGACTAGCGGGTAACAATGAGCAGTTCTTC. Protein sequence: CASSPGLAGNNEQFF. This chain connects TRBV7-2 to TRBJ2-1; 12 bases agree with TRBD2. CDR3 size: 15 residues. J was trimmed by 5 bases and V by 5 bases; bases with no gene match: 4. Germline values: CDR1 SGHTA, CDR2 FQGNSA.

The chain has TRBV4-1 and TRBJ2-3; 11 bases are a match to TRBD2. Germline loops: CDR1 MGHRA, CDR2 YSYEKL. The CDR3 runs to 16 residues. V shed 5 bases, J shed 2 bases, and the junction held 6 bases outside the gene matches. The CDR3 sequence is CASSGRLAGSTDTQYF. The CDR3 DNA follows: TGCGCCAGCAGCGGACGACTAGCGGGATCCACAGATACGCAGTATTTT.

The CDR3 bases are TGTGCCAGCAGCTTTGGGTGGCGGGGAGCGGTCAATGAAAAACTGTTTTTT. The encoded protein is CASSFGWRGAVNEKLFF. V gene TRBV7-8 combines with J gene TRBJ1-4; no reliable D call. The CDR3 has 17 amino acids. Germline CDR1 SGHVS, CDR2 FQNEAQ. Trimming took off 3 bases at V and 5 bases at J, with 19 bases between the two ends.

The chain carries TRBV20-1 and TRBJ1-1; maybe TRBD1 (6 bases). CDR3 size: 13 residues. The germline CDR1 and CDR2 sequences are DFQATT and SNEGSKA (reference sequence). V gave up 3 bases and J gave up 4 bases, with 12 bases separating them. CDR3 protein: CSASSGTSTEAFF. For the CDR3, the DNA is TGCAGTGCTAGTTCCGGGACAAGCACTGAAGCTTTCTTT.

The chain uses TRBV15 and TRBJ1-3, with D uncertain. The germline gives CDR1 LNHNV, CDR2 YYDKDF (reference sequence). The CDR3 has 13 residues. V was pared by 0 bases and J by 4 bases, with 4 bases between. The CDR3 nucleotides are TGTGCCACCAGCAGAGATCCGGGAAACACCATATATTTT. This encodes CATSRDPGNTIYF.

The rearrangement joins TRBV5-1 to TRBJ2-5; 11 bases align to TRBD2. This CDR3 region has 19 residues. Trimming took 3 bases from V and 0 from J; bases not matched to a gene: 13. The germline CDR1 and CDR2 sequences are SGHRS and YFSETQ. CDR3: CASSCEPAGTSGDQETQYF. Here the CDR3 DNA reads TGCGCCAGCAGCTGTGAACCCGCCGGGACTAGCGGCGACCAAGAGACCCAGTACTTC.

The CDR3 is CASSLVVRDEQFF. Written as DNA, the CDR3 is TGTGCCAGCAGCTTAGTTGTGCGAGATGAGCAGTTCTTC. The chain employs TRBV7-9 and TRBJ2-1; no clear D gene. V was shortened by 1 base and J by 8 bases, with 9 bases between the two germline ends. The CDR3 is 13 amino acids. Germline V gives CDR1 SEHNR, CDR2 FQNEAQ (reference sequence).

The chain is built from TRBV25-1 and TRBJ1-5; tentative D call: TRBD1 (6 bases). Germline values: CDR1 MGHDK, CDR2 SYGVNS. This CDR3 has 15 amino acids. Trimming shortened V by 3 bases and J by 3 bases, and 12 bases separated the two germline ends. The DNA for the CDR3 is TGTGCCAGCAGTGACGGGGGGGGACACAATCAGCCCCAGCATTTT. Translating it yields CASSDGGGHNQPQHF.

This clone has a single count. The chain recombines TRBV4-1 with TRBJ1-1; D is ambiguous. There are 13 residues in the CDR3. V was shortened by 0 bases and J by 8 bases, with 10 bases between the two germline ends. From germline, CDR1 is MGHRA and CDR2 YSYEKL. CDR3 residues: CASSQDLGGEAFF. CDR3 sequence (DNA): TGCGCCAGCAGCCAAGATTTGGGAGGGGAAGCTTTCTTT.

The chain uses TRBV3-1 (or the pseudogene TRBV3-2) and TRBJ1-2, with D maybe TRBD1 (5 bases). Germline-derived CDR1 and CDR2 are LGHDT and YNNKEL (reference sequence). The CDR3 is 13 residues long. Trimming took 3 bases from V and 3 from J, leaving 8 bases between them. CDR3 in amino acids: CASSQETDYGYTF. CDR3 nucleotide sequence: TGTGCCAGCAGCCAGGAGACAGACTATGGCTACACCTTC.

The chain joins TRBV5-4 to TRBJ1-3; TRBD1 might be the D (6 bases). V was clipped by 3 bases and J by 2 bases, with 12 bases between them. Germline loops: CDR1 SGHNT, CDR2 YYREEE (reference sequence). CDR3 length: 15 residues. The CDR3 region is CASSWQGSPGNTIYF. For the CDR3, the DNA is TGTGCCAGCAGCTGGCAGGGGAGCCCTGGAAACACCATATATTTT.

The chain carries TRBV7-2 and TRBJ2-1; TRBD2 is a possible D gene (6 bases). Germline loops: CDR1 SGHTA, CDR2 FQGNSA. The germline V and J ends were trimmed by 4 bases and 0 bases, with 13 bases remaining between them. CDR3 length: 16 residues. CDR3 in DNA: TGTGCCAGCAGCTCAGACGGGGGTCGCTCCTACAATGAGCAGTTCTTC. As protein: CASSSDGGRSYNEQFF.